This TCR beta chain was captured by sequencing in a study of CD8 T cells in ankylosing spondylitis. Study observations and caveats: The study identified a TCR beta motif of roughly eight highly homologous variants that appeared characteristic of ankylosing spondylitis blood.

V was pared by 7 bases and J by 0 bases, with 16 bases between. Germline CDR1 is MDHEN and CDR2 is SYDVKM. There are 16 residues in the CDR3. Quantitative 5'-RACE was performed with molecular barcodes, and it yielded the TCR beta libraries. Using its own MiXCR run on the 5' RACE reads, TCRdb lists one record per CDR3 protein. Among some 150,000 distinct CDR3 sequences, about an eighth were seen once, and the ten largest hold 3.5% to 5%. This clonotype was seen a handful of times. Its antigen is not identified. The source is a female donor with ankylosing spondylitis or in good health (not recorded which). V gene TRBV28 combines with J gene TRBJ1-5; D is unclear. Sequenced sample: blood, either unsorted or a sorted T cell fraction (not recorded which). The CDR3: CASIPRSDVSNQPQHF. CDR3 sequence (DNA): TGTGCCAGCATCCCGCGGTCCGATGTTAGCAATCAGCCCCAGCATTTT.